The clone carrying this T cell receptor beta chain appeared a few times. This entry comes from a study of blood T cell repertoires in COVID-19. Whole-study context: Spain, Italy and the United States supplied samples that represented acute and convalescent COVID-19. Sources were T cells, B-cell-depleted T cells, or PBMCs; the material itself was cDNA or gDNA.

Two negative PCRs, clearance, or symptom resolution had been documented for recovered Cohort 3 donors. Methods used by the authors: From reference gene primer amplification, estimates of nucleated cell counts were derived. Generated by immunoSEQ multiplex PCR, the TCRdb table keeps only in-frame clones and is missing some. V and J calls and clone size are copied from that table; D and trimming were computed from the DNA. The sample carries fewer than 350,000 clones, 85% recorded once. Sequencing was performed on PBMCs or T cells enriched from blood (not recorded which). The receptor was derived from a woman aged 45-65 years who had recovered from COVID-19.

CDR3 amino acids: CAWSRGRGIGYGYTF. The CDR3 DNA follows: TGTGCCTGGAGTCGGGGGAGGGGGATTGGCTATGGCTACACCTTC. This chain links TRBV30 with TRBJ1-2; D is perhaps TRBD1 (6 bases). V was cut by 2 bases and J by 4 bases, with 17 bases left in between. The length of the CDR3 is 15 residues. The germline CDR1 and CDR2 sequences are GTSNPN and SVGIG (reference sequence).